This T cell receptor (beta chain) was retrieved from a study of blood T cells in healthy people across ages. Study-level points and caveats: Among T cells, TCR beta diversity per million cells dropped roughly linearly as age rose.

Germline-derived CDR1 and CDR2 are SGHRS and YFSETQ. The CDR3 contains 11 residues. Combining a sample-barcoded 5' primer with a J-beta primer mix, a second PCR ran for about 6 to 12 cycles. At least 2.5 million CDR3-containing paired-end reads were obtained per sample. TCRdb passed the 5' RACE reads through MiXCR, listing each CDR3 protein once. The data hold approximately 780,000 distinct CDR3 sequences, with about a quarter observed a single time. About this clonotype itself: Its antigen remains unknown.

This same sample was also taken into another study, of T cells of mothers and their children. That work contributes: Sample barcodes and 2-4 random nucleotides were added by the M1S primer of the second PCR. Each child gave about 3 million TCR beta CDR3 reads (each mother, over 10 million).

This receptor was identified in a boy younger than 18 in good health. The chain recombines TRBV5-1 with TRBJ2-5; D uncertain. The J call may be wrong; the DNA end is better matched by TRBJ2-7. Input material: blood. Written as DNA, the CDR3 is TGCGCCAGCAGCAAGGAATACGAGCAGTACTTC. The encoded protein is CASSKEYEQYF.